This T cell receptor (beta chain) was found in a study of shared clonotypes between healthy human individuals. General study results and limits: Naive subsets generally exceeded memory subsets in estimated richness. Owing to a small donor count, the genetic and exposure-history diversity represented was limited.

The study drew its donors from healthy HIV-negative adults without recent acute infections or vaccinations. Germline V lookup: CDR1 MNHNY, CDR2 SVGAGI (reference sequence). The CDR3 contains 16 residues. Unmatched junction bases numbered 5, after V lost 5 bases and J lost 5 bases. Libraries were prepared by immunoSEQ multiplex PCR; TCRdb keeps only in-frame clonotypes and omits some of them. The sample contains more than 2 million clones, 90% to 95% of which appear only once. As regards this clone: Its antigen is not known.

The sample taken for sequencing was naive CD4+ T cells sorted from blood. The subset: CD45RA+ positively selected. The sequence came from a man in his late teens or twenties in good health. The chain is built from TRBV6-6 and TRBJ2-3; 15 nucleotides line up with TRBD2. This CDR3 reads CASSVGLAGGGDTQYF. In nucleotides, the CDR3 is TGTGCCAGCAGTGTGGGACTAGCGGGAGGCGGAGATACGCAGTATTTT.